This is a list of T cell receptor beta chains from one sample in a study of sequential checkpoint blockade in melanoma. Some clones are missing from TCRdb's copy, which holds only in-frame ones; the method was immunoSEQ multiplex PCR. The table lists about 7,300 clones, 23% of them singletons. The specimen was tumor tissue (inferred from file names), collected from a patient given nivolumab and ipilimumab in sequence. These receptors originate from a human donor with melanoma. Each CDR3 is given with its conserved first and last residue.

TRBJ2-3,TRBV4-1,CASSHRTSGVTDTQYF
TRBJ1-5,TRBV6-8,CASSPDSNQPQHF
TRBJ2-3,TRBV9,CASSAVGTSTDTQYF
TRBJ1-4,TRBV12-5,CASGLVITGRTNEKLFF
TRBJ1-4,TRBV6-8,CASSSDPSPATNEKLFF
TRBJ2-5,TRBV19,CASSNGETQYF
TRBJ2-1,TRBV6-8,CAIPSSGQIYNEQFF
TRBJ2-3,TRBV11-3,CASSLVGSSTDTQYF
TRBJ2-6,TRBV12-2,CASPPPGLASGANVLTF
TRBJ2-1,TRBV10-2,CASSGSNPYNEQFF
TRBJ2-1,TRBV12-5,CASVPGQTYNEQFF
TRBJ2-3,TRBV19,CASSMGWGDTQYF
TRBJ2-6,TRBV11-3,CASSNLGGANVLTF
TRBJ1-5,TRBV6-8,CASLRDRARNQPQHF
TRBJ2-1,TRBV11-3,CASSPIGAGHNEQFF
TRBJ2-5,TRBV10-2,CASSDSLQETQYF
TRBJ1-1,TRBV28,CASSLGRGDREAFF
TRBJ2-1,TRBV5-1,CASSLGGTHGNEQFF
TRBJ2-5,TRBV29-1,CTLRLAGEGETQYF
TRBJ1-1,TRBV5-1,CASSPWGSRGGWTEAFF
TRBJ1-1,TRBV19,CAGRTGNTEAFF
TRBJ2-3,TRBV6-8,CASSPLSDTQYF
TRBJ2-1,TRBV15,CATSRDGLAVYNEQFF
TRBJ1-2,TRBV11-3,CASSRGQASYGYTF
TRBJ1-4,TRBV19,CASSKDGRNEKLFF
TRBJ2-3,TRBV9,CASSSWTSTDTQYF
TRBJ2-1,TRBV11-3,CASRGGAPSGRENEQFF
TRBJ1-5,TRBV19,CASETGHQPQHF
TRBJ1-3,TRBV6-8,CASKVVVGGGAGLNTIYF
TRBJ1-3,TRBV9,CASSVDLGSGNTIYF
TRBJ1-2,TRBV9,CASSVGDSLNYGYTF
TRBJ2-2,TRBV11-3,CASSSRDYNTGELFF
TRBJ2-1,TRBV9,CASSVGNRAYEQFF
TRBJ1-2,TRBV25-1,CASSRAYYGYTF
TRBJ2-3,TRBV10-1,CASSQNGGTDTQYF
TRBJ2-1,TRBV11-3,CASSLYLRIFSYNEQFF
TRBJ1-5,TRBV6-8,CASSLRAGGSYF
TRBJ1-1,TRBV11-3,CASSLVGLNTEAFF
TRBJ2-4,TRBV10-3,CAISESEGLAKNIQYF
TRBJ2-1,TRBV29-1,CSADREGFNEQFF
TRBJ1-1,TRBV9,CASIRDRGRGMNTEAFF
TRBJ2-6,TRBV6-8,CASSDREAGANVLTF
TRBJ2-5,TRBV11-3,CASSLRPLAGGQETQYF
TRBJ1-2,TRBV11-3,CASSLDLFANYGYTF
TRBJ2-1,TRBV11-1,CASSLPGLAGTEQFF
TRBJ2-2,TRBV28,CASSPLVGNTGELFF
TRBJ1-3,TRBV4-1,CASSQVQGSATGNTIYF
TRBJ2-5,TRBV18,CASSGARTYQETQYF